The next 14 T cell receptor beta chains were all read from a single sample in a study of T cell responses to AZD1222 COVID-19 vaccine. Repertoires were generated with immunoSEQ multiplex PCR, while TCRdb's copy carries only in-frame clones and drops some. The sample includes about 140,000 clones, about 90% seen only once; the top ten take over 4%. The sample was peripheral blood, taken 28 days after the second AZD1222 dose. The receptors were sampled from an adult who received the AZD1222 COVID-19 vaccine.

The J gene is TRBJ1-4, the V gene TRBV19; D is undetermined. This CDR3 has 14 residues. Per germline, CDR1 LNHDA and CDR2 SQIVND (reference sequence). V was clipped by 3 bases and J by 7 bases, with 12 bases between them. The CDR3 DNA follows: TGTGCCAGTAGTATGAGAAGGTCAACTGAAAAACTGTTTTTT. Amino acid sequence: CASSMRRSTEKLFF. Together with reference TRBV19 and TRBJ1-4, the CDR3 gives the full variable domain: DGGITQSPKYLFRKEGQNVTLSCEQNLNHDAMYWYRQDPGQGLRLIYYSQIVNDFQKGDIAEGYSVSREKKESFPLTVTSAQKNPTAFYLCASSMRRSTEKLFFGSGTQLSVL.

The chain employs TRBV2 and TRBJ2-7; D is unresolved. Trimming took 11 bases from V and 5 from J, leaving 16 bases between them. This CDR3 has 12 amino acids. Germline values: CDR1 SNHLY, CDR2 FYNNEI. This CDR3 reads CAGKGAFHEQYF. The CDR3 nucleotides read TGTGCCGGCAAGGGCGCCTTCCACGAGCAGTACTTC.

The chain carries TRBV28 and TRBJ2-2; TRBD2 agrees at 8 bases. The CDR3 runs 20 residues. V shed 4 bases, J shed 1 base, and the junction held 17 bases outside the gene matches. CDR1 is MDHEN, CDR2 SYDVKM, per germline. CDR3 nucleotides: TGTGCCAGCAGTTCCTCCAGCGTCTCGGGAGGGGGGATGAACACCGGGGAGCTGTTTTTT. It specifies CASSSSSVSGGGMNTGELFF.

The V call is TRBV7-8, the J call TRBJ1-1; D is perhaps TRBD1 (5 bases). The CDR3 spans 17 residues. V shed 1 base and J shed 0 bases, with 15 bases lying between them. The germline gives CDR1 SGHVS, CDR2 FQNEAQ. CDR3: CASSLDRLQRMNTEAFF. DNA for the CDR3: TGTGCCAGCAGCTTAGACAGGTTACAGAGAATGAACACTGAAGCTTTCTTT. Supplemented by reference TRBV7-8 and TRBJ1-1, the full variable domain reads GAGVSQSPRYKVAKRGQDVALRCDPISGHVSLFWYQQALGQGPEFLTYFQNEAQLDKSGLPSDRFFAERPEGSVSTLKIQRTQQEDSAVYLCASSLDRLQRMNTEAFFGQGTRLTVV.

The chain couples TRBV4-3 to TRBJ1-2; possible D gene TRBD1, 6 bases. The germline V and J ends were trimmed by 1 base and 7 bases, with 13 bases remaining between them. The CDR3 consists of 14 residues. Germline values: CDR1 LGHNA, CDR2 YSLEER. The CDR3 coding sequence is TGCGCCAGCAGCCAAGCGTGGGGGGCGCGTGGCTACACCTTC. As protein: CASSQAWGARGYTF.

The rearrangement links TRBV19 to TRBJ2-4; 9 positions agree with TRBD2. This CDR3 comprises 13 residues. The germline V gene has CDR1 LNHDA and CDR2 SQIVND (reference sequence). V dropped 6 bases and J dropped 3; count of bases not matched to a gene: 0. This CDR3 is CASRTSGKNIQYF. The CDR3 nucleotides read TGTGCCAGTAGGACTAGCGGCAAAAACATTCAGTACTTC.

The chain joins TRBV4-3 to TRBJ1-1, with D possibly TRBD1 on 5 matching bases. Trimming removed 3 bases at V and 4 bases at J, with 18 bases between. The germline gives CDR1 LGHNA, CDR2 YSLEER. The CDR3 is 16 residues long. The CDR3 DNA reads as TGCGCCAGCAGCCATGGGACTCCTATATCGGGCACTGAAGCTTTCTTT. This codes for CASSHGTPISGTEAFF.

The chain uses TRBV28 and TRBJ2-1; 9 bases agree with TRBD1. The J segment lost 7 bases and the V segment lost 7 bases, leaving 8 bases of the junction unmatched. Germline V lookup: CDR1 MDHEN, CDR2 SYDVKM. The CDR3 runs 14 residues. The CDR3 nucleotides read TGTGCCAGCATCACCGGGACAGGGAATAATGAGCAGTTCTTC. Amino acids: CASITGTGNNEQFF.

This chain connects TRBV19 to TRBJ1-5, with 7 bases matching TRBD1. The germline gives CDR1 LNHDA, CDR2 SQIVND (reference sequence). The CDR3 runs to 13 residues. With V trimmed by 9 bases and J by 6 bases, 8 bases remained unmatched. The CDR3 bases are TGTGCCAGCAAAGACAGGGCCGGTCAGCCCCAGCATTTT. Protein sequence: CASKDRAGQPQHF.

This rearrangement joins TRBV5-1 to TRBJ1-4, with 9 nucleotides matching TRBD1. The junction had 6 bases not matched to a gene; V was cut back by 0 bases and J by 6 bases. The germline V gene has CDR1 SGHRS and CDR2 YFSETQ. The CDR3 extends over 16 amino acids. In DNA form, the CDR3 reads TGCGCCAGCAGCTTGGCCCCGGGACAGGGTTATGAAAAACTGTTTTTT. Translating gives CASSLAPGQGYEKLFF.

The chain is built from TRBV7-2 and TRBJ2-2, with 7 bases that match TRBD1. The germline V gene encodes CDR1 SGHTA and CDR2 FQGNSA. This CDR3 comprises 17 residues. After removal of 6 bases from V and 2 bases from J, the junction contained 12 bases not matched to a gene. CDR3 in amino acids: CASRGSQGQYNTGELFF. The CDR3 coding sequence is TGTGCCAGCAGGGGGTCCCAGGGACAGTACAACACCGGGGAGCTGTTTTTT.

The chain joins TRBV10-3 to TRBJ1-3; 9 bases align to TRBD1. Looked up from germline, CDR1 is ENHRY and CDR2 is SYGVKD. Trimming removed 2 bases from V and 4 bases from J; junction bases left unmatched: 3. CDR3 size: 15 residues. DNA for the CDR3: TGTGCCATCAGTGAGCCAACAGGGGGCGGAAACACCATATATTTT. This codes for CAISEPTGGGNTIYF.

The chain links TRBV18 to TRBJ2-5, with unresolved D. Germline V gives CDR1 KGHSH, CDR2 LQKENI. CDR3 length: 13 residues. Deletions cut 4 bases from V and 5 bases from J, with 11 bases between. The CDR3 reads CASSRSEMETQYF. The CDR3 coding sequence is TGTGCCAGCTCACGATCGGAGATGGAGACCCAGTACTTC.

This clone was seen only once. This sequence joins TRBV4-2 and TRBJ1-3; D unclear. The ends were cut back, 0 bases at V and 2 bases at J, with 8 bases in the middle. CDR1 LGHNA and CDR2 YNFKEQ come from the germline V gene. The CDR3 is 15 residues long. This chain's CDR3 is CASSQEGRPGNTIYF. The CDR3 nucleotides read TGTGCCAGCAGCCAAGAGGGCCGACCTGGAAACACCATATATTTT.